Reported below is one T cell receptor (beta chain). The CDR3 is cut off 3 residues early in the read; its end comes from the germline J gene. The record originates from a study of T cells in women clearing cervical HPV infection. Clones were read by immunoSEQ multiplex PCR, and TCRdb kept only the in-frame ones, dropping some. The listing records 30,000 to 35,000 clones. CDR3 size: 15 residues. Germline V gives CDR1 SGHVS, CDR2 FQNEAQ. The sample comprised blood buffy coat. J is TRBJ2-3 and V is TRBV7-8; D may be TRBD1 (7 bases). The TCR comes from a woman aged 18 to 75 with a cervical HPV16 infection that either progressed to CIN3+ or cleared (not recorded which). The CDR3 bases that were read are TGTGCCAGCAGCTTAGGAGTCCAGGGGGGAGAGACG. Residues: CASSLGVQGGET. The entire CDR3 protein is CASSLGVQGGETQYF.